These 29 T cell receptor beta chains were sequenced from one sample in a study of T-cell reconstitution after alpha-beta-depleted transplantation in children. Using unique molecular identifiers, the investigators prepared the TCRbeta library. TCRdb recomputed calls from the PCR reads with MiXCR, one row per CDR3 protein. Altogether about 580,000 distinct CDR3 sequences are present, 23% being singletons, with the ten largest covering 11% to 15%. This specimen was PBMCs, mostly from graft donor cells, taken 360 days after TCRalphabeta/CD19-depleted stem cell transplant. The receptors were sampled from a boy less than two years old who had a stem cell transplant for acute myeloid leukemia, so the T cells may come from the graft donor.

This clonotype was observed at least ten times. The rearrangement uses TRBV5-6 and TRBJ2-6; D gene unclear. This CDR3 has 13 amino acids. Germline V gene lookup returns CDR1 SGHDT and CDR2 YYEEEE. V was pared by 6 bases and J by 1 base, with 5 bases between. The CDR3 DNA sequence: TGTGCCAGCATCCTATCTGGGGCCAACGTCCTGACTTTC. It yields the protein CASILSGANVLTF.

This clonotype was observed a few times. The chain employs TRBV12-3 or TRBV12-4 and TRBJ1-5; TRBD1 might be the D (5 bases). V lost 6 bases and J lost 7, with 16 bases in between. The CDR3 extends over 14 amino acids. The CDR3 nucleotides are TGTGCCAGCAGCCCCGGGACGGGTTACCAGCCCCAGCATTTT. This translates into CASSPGTGYQPQHF.

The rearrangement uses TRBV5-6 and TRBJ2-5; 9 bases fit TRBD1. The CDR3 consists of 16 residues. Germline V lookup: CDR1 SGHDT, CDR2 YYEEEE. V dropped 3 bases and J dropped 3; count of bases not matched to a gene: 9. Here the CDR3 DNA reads TGTGCCAGCAGCTCCCTCCCGGGACAGGGAGAAGAGACCCAGTACTTC. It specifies CASSSLPGQGEETQYF.

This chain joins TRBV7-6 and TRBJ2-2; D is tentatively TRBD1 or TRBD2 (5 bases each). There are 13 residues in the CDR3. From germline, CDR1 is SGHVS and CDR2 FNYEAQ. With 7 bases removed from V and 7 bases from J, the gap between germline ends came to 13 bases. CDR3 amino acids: CASTGRGLGELFF. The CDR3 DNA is TGTGCCAGCACAGGACGGGGCCTCGGGGAGCTGTTTTTT.

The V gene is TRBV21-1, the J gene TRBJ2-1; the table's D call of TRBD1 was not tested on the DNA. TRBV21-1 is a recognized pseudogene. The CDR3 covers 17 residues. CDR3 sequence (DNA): TGTGCCAGCAGCAAAACCGACGACAGGGAGGGGTACAATGAGCAGTTCTTC. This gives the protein CASSKTDDREGYNEQFF.

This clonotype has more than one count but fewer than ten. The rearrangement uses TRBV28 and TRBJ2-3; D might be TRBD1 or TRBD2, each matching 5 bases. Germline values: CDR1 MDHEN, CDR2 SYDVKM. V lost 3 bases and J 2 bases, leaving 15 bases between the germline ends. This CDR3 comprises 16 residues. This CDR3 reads CASSFLGESLTDTQYF. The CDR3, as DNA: TGTGCCAGCAGTTTCTTGGGGGAGAGTCTCACAGATACGCAGTATTTT.

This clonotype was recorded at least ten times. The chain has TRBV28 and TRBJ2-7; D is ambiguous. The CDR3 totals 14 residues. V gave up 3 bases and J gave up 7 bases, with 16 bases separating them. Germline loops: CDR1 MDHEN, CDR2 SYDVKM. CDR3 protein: CASSFPLYSTEQYV. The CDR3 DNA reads TGTGCCAGCAGTTTCCCGCTGTATAGTACGGAGCAGTACGTC.

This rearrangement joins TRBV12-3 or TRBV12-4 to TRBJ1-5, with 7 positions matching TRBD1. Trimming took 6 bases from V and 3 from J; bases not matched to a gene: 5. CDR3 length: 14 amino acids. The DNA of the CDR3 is TGTGCCAGCAGAATCGGGACAGACAATCAGCCCCAGCATTTT. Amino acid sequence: CASRIGTDNQPQHF.

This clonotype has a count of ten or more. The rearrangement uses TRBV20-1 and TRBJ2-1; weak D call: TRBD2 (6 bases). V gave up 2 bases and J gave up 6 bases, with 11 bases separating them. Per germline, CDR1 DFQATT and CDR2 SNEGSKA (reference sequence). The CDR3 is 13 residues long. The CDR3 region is CSARFTSPNEQFF. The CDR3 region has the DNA TGCAGTGCTAGATTTACTAGCCCCAATGAGCAGTTCTTC.

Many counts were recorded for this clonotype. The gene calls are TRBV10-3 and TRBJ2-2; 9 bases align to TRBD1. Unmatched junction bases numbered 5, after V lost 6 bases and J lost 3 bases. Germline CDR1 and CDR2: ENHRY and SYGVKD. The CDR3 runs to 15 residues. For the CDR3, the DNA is TGTGCCATCAGCCCGGGACAGGGCTACACCGGGGAGCTGTTTTTT. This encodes CAISPGQGYTGELFF.

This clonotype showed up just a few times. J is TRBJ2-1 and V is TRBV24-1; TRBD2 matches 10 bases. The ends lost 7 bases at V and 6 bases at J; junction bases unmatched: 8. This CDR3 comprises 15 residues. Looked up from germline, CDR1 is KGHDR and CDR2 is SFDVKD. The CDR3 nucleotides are TGTGCCACCAGAGAAGGGACTAGCGCTTTCAATGAGCAGTTCTTC. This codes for CATREGTSAFNEQFF.

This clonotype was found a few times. As DNA, the CDR3 is TGTGCCAGCACCGTCGGGACAGTCTCTCTCGAGCAGTACTTC. As protein: CASTVGTVSLEQYF. The chain uses TRBV7-2 and TRBJ2-7, with 7 nucleotides matching TRBD1. Germline V gene data show CDR1 as SGHTA and CDR2 as FQGNSA. The CDR3 has 14 residues. The ends lost 7 bases at V and 6 bases at J; junction bases unmatched: 12.

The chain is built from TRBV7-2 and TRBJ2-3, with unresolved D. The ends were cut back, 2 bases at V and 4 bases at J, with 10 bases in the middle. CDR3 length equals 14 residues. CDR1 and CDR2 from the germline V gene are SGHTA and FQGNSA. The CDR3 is CASSLQPSPDTQYF. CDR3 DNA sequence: TGTGCCAGCAGCTTACAGCCTTCCCCAGATACGCAGTATTTT.

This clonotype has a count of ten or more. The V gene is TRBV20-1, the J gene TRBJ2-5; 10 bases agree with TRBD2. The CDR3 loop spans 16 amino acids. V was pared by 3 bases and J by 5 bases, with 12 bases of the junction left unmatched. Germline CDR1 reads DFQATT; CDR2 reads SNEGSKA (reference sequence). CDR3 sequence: CSARTRGLAGVETQYF. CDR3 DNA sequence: TGCAGTGCTAGGACCAGGGGGCTAGCGGGGGTTGAGACCCAGTACTTC.

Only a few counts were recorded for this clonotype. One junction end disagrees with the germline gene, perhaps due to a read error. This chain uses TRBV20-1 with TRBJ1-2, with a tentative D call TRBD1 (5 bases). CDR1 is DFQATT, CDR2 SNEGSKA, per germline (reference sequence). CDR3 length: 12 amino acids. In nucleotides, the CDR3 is TGCAGTGCGGGGCCCTCGGGCTATGGCTACTCCTTC. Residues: CSAGPSGYGYSF.

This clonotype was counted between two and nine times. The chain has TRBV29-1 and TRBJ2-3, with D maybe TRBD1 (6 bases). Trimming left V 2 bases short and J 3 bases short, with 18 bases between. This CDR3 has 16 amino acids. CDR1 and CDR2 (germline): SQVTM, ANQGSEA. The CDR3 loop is CSVETGQGPGTDTQYF. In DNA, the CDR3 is TGCAGCGTTGAAACGGGGCAGGGGCCCGGGACAGATACGCAGTATTTT.

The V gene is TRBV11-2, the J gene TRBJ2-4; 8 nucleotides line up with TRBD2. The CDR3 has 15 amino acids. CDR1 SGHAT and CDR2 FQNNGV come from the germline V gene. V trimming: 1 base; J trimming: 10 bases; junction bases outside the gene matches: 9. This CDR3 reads CASSLASGTRAIQYF. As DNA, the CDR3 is TGTGCCAGCAGCTTAGCGTCCGGGACTAGGGCGATTCAGTACTTC.

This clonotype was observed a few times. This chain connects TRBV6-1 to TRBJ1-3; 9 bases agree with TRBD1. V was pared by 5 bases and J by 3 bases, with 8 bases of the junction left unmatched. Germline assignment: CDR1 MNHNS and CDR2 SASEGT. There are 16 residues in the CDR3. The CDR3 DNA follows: TGTGCCAGCAGTCTCCGGGACAGGGAGTTTGGAAACACCATATATTTT. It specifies CASSLRDREFGNTIYF.

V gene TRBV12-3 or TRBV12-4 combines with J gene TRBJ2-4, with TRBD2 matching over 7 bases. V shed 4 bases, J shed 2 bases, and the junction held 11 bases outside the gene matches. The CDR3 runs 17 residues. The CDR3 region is CASSWGPREGTKNIQYF. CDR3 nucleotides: TGTGCCAGCAGTTGGGGCCCCAGGGAGGGTACCAAAAACATTCAGTACTTC.

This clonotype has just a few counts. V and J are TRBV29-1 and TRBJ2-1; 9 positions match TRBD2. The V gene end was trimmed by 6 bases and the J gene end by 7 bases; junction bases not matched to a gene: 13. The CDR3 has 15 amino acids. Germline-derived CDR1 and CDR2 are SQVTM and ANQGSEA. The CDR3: CSVGVRLADENEQFF. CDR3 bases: TGCAGCGTGGGAGTGAGACTAGCGGACGAAAATGAGCAGTTCTTC.

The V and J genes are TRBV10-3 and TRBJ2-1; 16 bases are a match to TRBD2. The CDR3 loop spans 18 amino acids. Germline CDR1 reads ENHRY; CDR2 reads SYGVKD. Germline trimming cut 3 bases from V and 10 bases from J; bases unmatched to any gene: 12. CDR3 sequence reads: CAISDPGLAGGPVKEQFF. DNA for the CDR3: TGTGCCATCAGTGACCCGGGACTAGCGGGGGGGCCTGTGAAGGAGCAGTTCTTC.

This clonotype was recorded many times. CDR3 DNA sequence: TGTGCCAGCAGTTATCGGTCAGGGGCCCCGGGTGAAAAACTGTTTTTT. Amino acids: CASSYRSGAPGEKLFF. The chain is built from TRBV6-5 and TRBJ1-4; D might be TRBD1 (6 bases). Trimming left V 3 bases short and J 7 bases short, with 18 bases between. Germline CDR1 reads MNHEY; CDR2 reads SVGAGI. The CDR3 is 16 residues long.

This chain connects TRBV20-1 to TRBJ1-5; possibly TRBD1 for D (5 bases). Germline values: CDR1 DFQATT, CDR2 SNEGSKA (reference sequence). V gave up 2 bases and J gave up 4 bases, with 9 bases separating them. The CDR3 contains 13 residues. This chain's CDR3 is CSARRRGNQPQHF. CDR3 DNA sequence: TGCAGTGCTAGAAGAAGGGGAAATCAGCCCCAGCATTTT.

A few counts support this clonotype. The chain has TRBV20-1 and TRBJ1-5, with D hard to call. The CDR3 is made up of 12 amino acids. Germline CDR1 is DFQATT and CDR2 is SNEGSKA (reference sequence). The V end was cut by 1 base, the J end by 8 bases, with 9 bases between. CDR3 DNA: TGCAGTGCTAGAGGAGGATTGGAGCCCCAGCATTTT. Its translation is CSARGGLEPQHF.

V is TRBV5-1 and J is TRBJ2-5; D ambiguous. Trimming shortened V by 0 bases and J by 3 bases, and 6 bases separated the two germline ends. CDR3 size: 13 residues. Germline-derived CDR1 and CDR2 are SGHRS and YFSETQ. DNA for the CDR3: TGCGCCAGCAGCTTGGAGTCAGAAGAGACCCAGTACTTC. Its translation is CASSLESEETQYF.

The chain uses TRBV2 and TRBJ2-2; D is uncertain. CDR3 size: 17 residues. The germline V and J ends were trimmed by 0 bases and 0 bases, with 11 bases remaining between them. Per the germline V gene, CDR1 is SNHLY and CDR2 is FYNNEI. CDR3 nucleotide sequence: TGTGCCAGCAGTGAAGCGTGGGTCGGCGCGAACACCGGGGAGCTGTTTTTT. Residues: CASSEAWVGANTGELFF.

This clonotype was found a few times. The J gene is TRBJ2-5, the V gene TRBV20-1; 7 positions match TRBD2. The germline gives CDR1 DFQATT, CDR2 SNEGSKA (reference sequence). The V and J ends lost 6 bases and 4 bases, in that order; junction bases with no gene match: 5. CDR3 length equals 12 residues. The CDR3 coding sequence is TGCAGTGCCATACAGCGGGGAGAGACCCAGTACTTC. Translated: CSAIQRGETQYF.

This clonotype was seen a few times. Here the CDR3 reads CASSFGGTTDTQYF. The CDR3 region has the DNA TGTGCCAGCAGTTTCGGGGGAACCACAGATACGCAGTATTTT. This rearrangement joins TRBV12-3 or TRBV12-4 to TRBJ2-3, with TRBD2 as a possible D gene (6 bases). The CDR3 contains 14 residues. V was trimmed by 3 bases and J by 2 bases, leaving 9 bases between them.

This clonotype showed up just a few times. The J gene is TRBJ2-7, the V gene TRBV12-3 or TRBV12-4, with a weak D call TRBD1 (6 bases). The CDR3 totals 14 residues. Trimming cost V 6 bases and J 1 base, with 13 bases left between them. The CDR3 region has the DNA TGTGCCAGCAGGCCACAGGGCGGGTCCTACGAGCAGTACTTC. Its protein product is CASRPQGGSYEQYF.